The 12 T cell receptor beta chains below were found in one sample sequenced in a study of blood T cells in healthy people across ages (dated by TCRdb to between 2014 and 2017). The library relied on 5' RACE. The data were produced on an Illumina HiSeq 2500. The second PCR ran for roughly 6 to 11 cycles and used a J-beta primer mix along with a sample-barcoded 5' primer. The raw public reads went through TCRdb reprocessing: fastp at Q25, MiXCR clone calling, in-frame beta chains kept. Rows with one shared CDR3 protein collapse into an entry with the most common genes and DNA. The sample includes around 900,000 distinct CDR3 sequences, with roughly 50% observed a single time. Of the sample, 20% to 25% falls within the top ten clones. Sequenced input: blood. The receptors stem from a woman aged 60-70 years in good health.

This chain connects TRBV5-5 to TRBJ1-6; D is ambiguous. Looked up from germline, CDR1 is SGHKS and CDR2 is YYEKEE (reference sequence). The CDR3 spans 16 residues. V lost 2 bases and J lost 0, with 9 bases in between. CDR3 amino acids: CASSLYGSSYNSPLHF. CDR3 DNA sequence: TGTGCCAGCAGCTTATACGGAAGCTCCTATAATTCACCCCTCCACTTT.

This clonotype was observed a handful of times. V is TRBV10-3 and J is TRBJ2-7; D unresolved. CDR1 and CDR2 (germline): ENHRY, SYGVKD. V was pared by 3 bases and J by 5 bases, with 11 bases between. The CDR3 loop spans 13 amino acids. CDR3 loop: CAISDGSYDEQYF. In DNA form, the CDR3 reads TGTGCCATCAGTGACGGATCTTACGACGAGCAGTACTTC.

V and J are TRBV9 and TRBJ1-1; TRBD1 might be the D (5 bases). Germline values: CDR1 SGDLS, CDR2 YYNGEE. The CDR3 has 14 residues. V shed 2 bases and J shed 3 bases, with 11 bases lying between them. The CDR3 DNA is TGTGCCAGCAGCGTTGGGACCGCGGACACTGAAGCTTTCTTT. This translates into CASSVGTADTEAFF.

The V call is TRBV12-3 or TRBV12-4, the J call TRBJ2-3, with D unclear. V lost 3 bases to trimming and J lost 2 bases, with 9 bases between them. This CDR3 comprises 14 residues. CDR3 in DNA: TGTGCCAGCAGTTTGGAAGGCCTCACAGATACGCAGTATTTT. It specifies CASSLEGLTDTQYF.

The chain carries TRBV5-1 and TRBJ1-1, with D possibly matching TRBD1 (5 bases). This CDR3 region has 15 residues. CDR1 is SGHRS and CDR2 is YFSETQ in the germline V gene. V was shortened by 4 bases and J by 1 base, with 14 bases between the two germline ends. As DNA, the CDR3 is TGCGCCAGCAGCCCCAACTCAGGGTGGAACACTGAAGCTTTCTTT. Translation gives CASSPNSGWNTEAFF.

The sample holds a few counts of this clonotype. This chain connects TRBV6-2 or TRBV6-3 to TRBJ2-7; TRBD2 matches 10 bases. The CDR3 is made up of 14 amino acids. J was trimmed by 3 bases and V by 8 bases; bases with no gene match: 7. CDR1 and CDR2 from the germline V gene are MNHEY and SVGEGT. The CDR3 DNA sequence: TGTGCCAGCGATCCTAGCGGGAGTTTCTACGAGCAGTACTTC. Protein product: CASDPSGSFYEQYF.

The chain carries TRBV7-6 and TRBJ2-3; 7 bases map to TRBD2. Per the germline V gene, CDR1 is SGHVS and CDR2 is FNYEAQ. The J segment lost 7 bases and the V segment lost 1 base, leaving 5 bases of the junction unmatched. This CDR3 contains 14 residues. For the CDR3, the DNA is TGTGCCAGCAGCTTAGACCTAGCGGAGCATACGCAGTATTTT. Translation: CASSLDLAEHTQYF.

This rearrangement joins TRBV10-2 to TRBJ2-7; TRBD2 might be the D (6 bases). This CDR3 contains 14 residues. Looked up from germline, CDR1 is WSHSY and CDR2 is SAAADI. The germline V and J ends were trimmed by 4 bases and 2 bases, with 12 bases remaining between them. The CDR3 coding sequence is TGCGCCAGCAGTGGTGGGACTCGAACCTACGAGCAGTACTTC. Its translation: CASSGGTRTYEQYF.

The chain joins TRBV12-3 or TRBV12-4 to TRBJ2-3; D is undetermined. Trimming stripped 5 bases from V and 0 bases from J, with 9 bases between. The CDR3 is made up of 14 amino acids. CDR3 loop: CASSPNLSTDTQYF. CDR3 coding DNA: TGTGCCAGCAGTCCTAACCTTAGCACAGATACGCAGTATTTT.

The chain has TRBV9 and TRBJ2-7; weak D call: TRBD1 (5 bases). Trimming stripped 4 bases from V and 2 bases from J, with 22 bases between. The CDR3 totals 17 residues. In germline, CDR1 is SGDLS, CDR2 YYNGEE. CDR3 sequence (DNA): TGTGCCAGCAGCCCAGCTGGGGCGGCTCCCATGGCCTACGAGCAGTACTTC. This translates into CASSPAGAAPMAYEQYF.

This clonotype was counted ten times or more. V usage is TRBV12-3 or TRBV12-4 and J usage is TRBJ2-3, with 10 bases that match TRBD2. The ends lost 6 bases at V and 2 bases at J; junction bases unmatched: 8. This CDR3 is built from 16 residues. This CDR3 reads CASSRGLAVLTDTQYF. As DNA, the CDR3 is TGTGCCAGCAGCCGAGGACTAGCGGTGCTCACAGATACGCAGTATTTT.

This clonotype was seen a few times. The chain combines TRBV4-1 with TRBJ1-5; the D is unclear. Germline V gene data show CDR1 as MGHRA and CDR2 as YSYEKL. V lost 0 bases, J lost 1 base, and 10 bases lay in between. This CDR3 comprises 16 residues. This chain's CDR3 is CASSQDTGLSNQPQHF. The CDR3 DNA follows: TGCGCCAGCAGCCAAGATACGGGGTTGAGCAATCAGCCCCAGCATTTT.